The 13 T cell receptor beta chains presented below share a single source sample, sequenced in a study of shared clonotypes between healthy human individuals. Data came from immunoSEQ multiplex PCR; TCRdb stores just in-frame clones and leaves some out. The data show 2.3 million or so clones, approximately 93% seen once. The sequenced sample consisted of naive CD4+ T cells from PBMCs. The subset here: CD45RA+ positively selected. All receptors come from a man aged 18 to 29 in good health. Some clones in this sample may be carry-over from other donors' samples.

The chain recombines TRBV19 with TRBJ2-1; maybe TRBD2 (6 bases). The CDR3 is made up of 14 amino acids. The germline CDR1 and CDR2 sequences are LNHDA and SQIVND (reference sequence). Trimming removed 6 bases at V and 2 bases at J, with 11 bases between. CDR3 amino acids: CASSRGRAYNEQFF. The CDR3, as DNA: TGTGCCAGTAGCCGGGGGAGAGCCTACAATGAGCAGTTCTTC.

The table lists this clone with a few counts. The CDR3 DNA follows: TGTGCCAGCGCAGGACAGGGATATGGCTACACCTTC. This translates into CASAGQGYGYTF. V is TRBV25-1 and J is TRBJ1-2, with TRBD1 matching 8 bases. The germline V gene encodes CDR1 MGHDK and CDR2 SYGVNS. Losses at the gene ends were 8 bases for V and 5 bases for J; bases not matched to a gene: 4. This CDR3 has 12 amino acids.

The V call is TRBV20-1, the J call TRBJ2-5; 7 bases fit TRBD2. V dropped 5 bases and J dropped 5; count of bases not matched to a gene: 2. Germline V gene sequence: CDR1 DFQATT, CDR2 SNEGSKA (reference sequence). The CDR3 covers 11 residues. CDR3 DNA: TGCAGTGCTTGGCGGGAGGAGACCCAGTACTTC. Its protein product is CSAWREETQYF.

This chain links TRBV6-5 with TRBJ2-1, with TRBD1 as a possible D gene (6 bases). V lost 4 bases and J 7 bases, leaving 17 bases between the germline ends. Germline CDR1 is MNHEY and CDR2 is SVGAGI. The CDR3 covers 15 residues. The CDR3 is CASSLPGHGENEQFF. CDR3 nucleotides: TGTGCCAGCAGTTTACCGGGACACGGGGAGAATGAGCAGTTCTTC.

The rearrangement uses TRBV11-2 and TRBJ2-7; D may be TRBD1 or TRBD2 (5 bases each). The length of the CDR3 is 17 residues. V dropped 5 bases and J dropped 3 bases, with 23 bases sitting between them. The germline V gene has CDR1 SGHAT and CDR2 FQNNGV. CDR3 residues: CASSQNNVWDGNYEQYF. In DNA form, the CDR3 reads TGTGCCAGCAGCCAAAATAATGTCTGGGACGGTAACTACGAGCAGTACTTC.

Note on this clone: Within the sample, other DNA sequences also encode this same CDR3. This chain connects TRBV28 to TRBJ1-5, with 8 bases aligning to TRBD1. Germline V gene lookup returns CDR1 MDHEN and CDR2 SYDVKM. Trimming took 2 bases from V and 2 from J; bases not matched to a gene: 2. The CDR3 covers 15 residues. The CDR3 protein is CASSLTGGGNQPQHF. The CDR3, as DNA: TGTGCCAGCAGTTTAACAGGGGGAGGCAATCAGCCCCAGCATTTT.

J is TRBJ2-1 and V is TRBV7-2; D assignment may be TRBD1 or TRBD2 (5 bases each). Looked up from germline, CDR1 is SGHTA and CDR2 is FQGNSA. V was cut by 5 bases and J by 5 bases, with 22 bases left in between. This CDR3 region has 17 residues. The CDR3 DNA reads TGTGCCAGCAGCCGACGAGGTGGGGGATGGGGACACAATGAGCAGTTCTTC. Its translation is CASSRRGGGWGHNEQFF.

The V gene is TRBV6-5, the J gene TRBJ1-1, with D maybe TRBD1 (5 bases). CDR3 length: 15 residues. Germline V gene data show CDR1 as MNHEY and CDR2 as SVGAGI. V shed 2 bases and J shed 7 bases, with 17 bases lying between them. CDR3 in DNA: TGTGCCAGCAGTTACATAAGAGGGCGCGGGGGTGAAGCTTTCTTT. Residues: CASSYIRGRGGEAFF.

This clone was observed a handful of times. The chain couples TRBV27 to TRBJ1-2, with TRBD1 identical over 7 bases. The V and J ends lost 6 bases and 7 bases, in that order; junction bases with no gene match: 5. The CDR3 spans 12 residues. Germline assignment: CDR1 MNHEY and CDR2 SMNVEV (reference sequence). CDR3 protein: CASSNRGGGYTF. The CDR3 bases are TGTGCCAGCAGCAACAGGGGAGGTGGCTACACCTTC.

The V call is TRBV5-1, the J call TRBJ2-1; 8 nucleotides align to TRBD1. The CDR3 loop spans 15 amino acids. Trimming took 0 bases from V and 5 from J; bases not matched to a gene: 4. Germline V lookup: CDR1 SGHRS, CDR2 YFSETQ. The CDR3 DNA is TGCGCCAGCAGCTTGGGCAGGGGGCGAAACAATGAGCAGTTCTTC. Protein: CASSLGRGRNNEQFF.

The chain couples TRBV19 to TRBJ2-5; 13 nucleotides align to TRBD2. The J call may be in error: the DNA end matches TRBJ2-7 better. The CDR3 is 14 residues long. In germline, CDR1 is LNHDA, CDR2 SQIVND (reference sequence). CDR3: CASTRTSGSYEQYF. The CDR3 DNA reads TGTGCCAGTACTAGGACTAGCGGGAGCTACGAGCAGTACTTC.

CDR3 nucleotides: TGTGCCAGCAGTTACTTGGGTCAGAGAGGAAACACCATATATTTT. Protein product: CASSYLGQRGNTIYF. V and J are TRBV6-5 and TRBJ1-3; D is unresolved. The germline V gene encodes CDR1 MNHEY and CDR2 SVGAGI. The CDR3 has 15 residues. V lost 1 base, J lost 4 bases, and 11 bases lay in between.

This chain joins TRBV28 and TRBJ2-7; 10 nucleotides match TRBD1. This CDR3 region has 14 residues. In germline, CDR1 is MDHEN, CDR2 SYDVKM. The junction had 9 bases not matched to a gene; V was cut back by 6 bases and J by 7 bases. CDR3 sequence: CASSSGTGVGEQYF. For the CDR3, the DNA is TGTGCCAGCAGCTCCGGGACAGGGGTGGGTGAGCAGTACTTC.